The 8 T cell receptor beta chains listed next were all sequenced from one sample in a study of response to subunit inactivated influenza vaccine. TCRdb reprocessed the RT-PCR reads via MiXCR and lists one record per CDR3 protein. This table has 610,000 or so distinct CDR3 sequences, around 13% appearing once. This sample comprised PBMCs from blood, obtained 11 to 12 days after vaccination. These receptor sequences come from a man aged 50 to 60 who received an inactivated influenza vaccine.

This clonotype was picked up many times. The J gene is TRBJ2-2, the V gene TRBV4-1, with D perhaps TRBD2 (6 bases). Germline CDR1 is MGHRA and CDR2 is YSYEKL. CDR3 length: 15 residues. Trimming pared 3 bases from V and 1 base from J, leaving 9 bases between. The CDR3 DNA reads TGCGCCAGCAGCCATGTAGCGGTGAACACCGGGGAGCTGTTTTTT. Translation gives CASSHVAVNTGELFF.

The genes are TRBV7-6 and TRBJ2-3; D is undetermined. CDR1 SGHVS and CDR2 FNYEAQ come from the germline V gene. This CDR3 contains 17 residues. V shed 7 bases and J shed 2 bases, with 22 bases lying between them. CDR3 in amino acids: CASIRSFWTVATDTQYF. The CDR3 nucleotides are TGTGCCAGCATCAGATCTTTCTGGACGGTGGCCACAGATACGCAGTATTTT.

This clonotype occurred a few times. Given a much more abundant clone one base away, this may be a read error. This chain joins TRBV28 and TRBJ1-5, with D hard to call. Germline lookup yields CDR1 MDHEN and CDR2 SYDVKM. Trimming left V 3 bases short and J 4 bases short, with 1 base between. The CDR3 extends over 11 amino acids. CDR3 sequence: CASSLNQPQHF. DNA of the CDR3: TGTGCCAGCAGTTTGAATCAGCCCCAGCATTTT.

This clonotype was seen only a few times. The chain joins TRBV11-2 to TRBJ2-4, with 11 bases that match TRBD2. There are 19 residues in the CDR3. Germline-derived CDR1 and CDR2 are SGHAT and FQNNGV. V shed 4 bases, J shed 0 bases, and the junction held 11 bases outside the gene matches. CDR3 DNA: TGTGCCAGCAGCTCTCCGGGACTAGCGGCCCGGGAAGCCAAAAACATTCAGTACTTC. This sequence encodes CASSSPGLAAREAKNIQYF.

The chain uses TRBV18 and TRBJ2-4; TRBD1 matches at 9 bases. Germline CDR1 and CDR2: KGHSH and LQKENI. The CDR3 runs 14 residues. Losses at the gene ends were 6 bases for V and 5 bases for J; bases not matched to a gene: 5. CDR3 DNA: TGTGCCAGCTCCGGGACAGGGACAGAAAACATTCAGTACTTC. It translates to CASSGTGTENIQYF.

The chain has TRBV20-1 and TRBJ2-1, with 7 bases matching TRBD1. The CDR3 runs to 14 residues. The trim removed 6 bases at V and 0 bases at J, leaving 5 bases unmatched. Germline loops: CDR1 DFQATT, CDR2 SNEGSKA (reference sequence). The chain's CDR3 is CSATQGSSYNEQFF. CDR3 coding DNA: TGCAGTGCCACACAGGGGAGCTCCTACAATGAGCAGTTCTTC.

The CDR3 DNA reads as TGTGCCAGCAGCTTATCGGACTCCTACGAGCAGTACTTC. This translates into CASSLSDSYEQYF. This sequence joins TRBV7-2 and TRBJ2-7; D remains unclear. CDR3 length: 13 amino acids. Per germline, CDR1 SGHTA and CDR2 FQGNSA. Trimming removed 2 bases at V and 0 bases at J, with 5 bases between.

The chain combines TRBV7-9 with TRBJ2-7; possible D gene TRBD2, 6 bases. Germline CDR1 is SEHNR and CDR2 is FQNEAQ (reference sequence). V lost 3 bases and J 10 bases, leaving 13 bases between the germline ends. This CDR3 has 12 amino acids. CDR3 sequence reads: CASSLGGGIQYF. The DNA for the CDR3 is TGTGCCAGCAGCTTGGGTGGCGGGATACAGTACTTC. The full variable domain, rest sourced from reference TRBV7-9 and TRBJ2-7, is DTGVSQNPRHKITKRGQNVTFRCDPISEHNRLYWYRQTLGQGPEFLTYFQNEAQLEKSRLLSDRFSAERPKGSFSTLEIQRTEQGDSAMYLCASSLGGGIQYFGPGTRLTVT.